What follows are 11 T cell receptor beta chains derived from one specimen sequenced in a study of blood T cell repertoires in COVID-19. Clones were read by immunoSEQ multiplex PCR, and TCRdb kept only the in-frame ones, dropping some. This sample has about 180,000 clones, with 88% found just once. Sequencing used peripheral blood. All receptors come from a woman between 25 and 40 years old with acute or convalescent COVID-19.

The chain uses TRBV30 and TRBJ2-3; the D is unclear. Germline CDR1 and CDR2: GTSNPN and SVGIG (reference sequence). Trimming cost V 0 bases and J 1 base, with 5 bases left between them. CDR3 length equals 13 residues. CDR3 nucleotide sequence: TGTGCCTGGAGTGTTCAGGGCACAGATACGCAGTATTTT. It specifies CAWSVQGTDTQYF.

The V gene is TRBV29-1, the J gene TRBJ1-4; D is unclear. CDR1 is SQVTM and CDR2 is ANQGSEA in the germline V gene. The CDR3 loop spans 11 amino acids. V was trimmed by 4 bases and J by 5 bases, leaving 5 bases between them. The CDR3: CSVGGNEKLFF. The DNA of the CDR3 is TGCAGCGTTGGTGGCAATGAAAAACTGTTTTTT. Together with reference TRBV29-1 and TRBJ1-4, the CDR3 gives the full variable domain: SAVISQKPSRDICQRGTSLTIQCQVDSQVTMMFWYRQQPGQSLTLIATANQGSEATYESGFVIDKFPISRPNLTFSTLTVSNMSPEDSSIYLCSVGGNEKLFFGSGTQLSVL.

CDR3 region: CASSPQPHSTDTQYF. The CDR3 nucleotides read TGTGCCAGCAGCCCTCAACCACACAGTACAGATACGCAGTATTTT. The genes are TRBV9 and TRBJ2-3, with no clear D. This CDR3 has 15 amino acids. The germline V gene encodes CDR1 SGDLS and CDR2 YYNGEE. Trimming stripped 4 bases from V and 3 bases from J, with 15 bases between.

The sample holds one count of this clone. The CDR3 loop reads CASSLPYRGEYF. The CDR3 DNA follows: TGTGCCAGCAGCTTGCCTTACAGGGGAGAGTACTTC. The gene calls are TRBV5-5 and TRBJ2-7; the match to TRBD1 covers 7 bases. V was pared by 1 base and J by 11 bases, with 6 bases of the junction left unmatched. The CDR3 consists of 12 residues. Per the germline V gene, CDR1 is SGHKS and CDR2 is YYEKEE (reference sequence). Filled out from reference TRBV5-5 and TRBJ2-7, the complete variable domain reads DAGVTQSPTHLIKTRGQQVTLRCSPISGHKSVSWYQQVLGQGPQFIFQYYEKEERGRGNFPDRFSARQFPNYSSELNVNALLLGDSALYLCASSLPYRGEYFGPGTRLTVT.

The chain links TRBV5-6 to TRBJ2-5, with TRBD2 identical over 7 bases. Germline CDR1 reads SGHDT; CDR2 reads YYEEEE. The CDR3 loop spans 15 amino acids. J lost 1 base, V lost 0 bases, and 3 bases had no gene match. The CDR3 reads CASSLGGTTQETQYF. The CDR3 coding sequence is TGTGCCAGCAGCTTGGGGGGGACTACCCAAGAGACCCAGTACTTC.

This chain joins TRBV27 and TRBJ1-1, with 9 bases identical to TRBD1. Germline assignment: CDR1 MNHEY and CDR2 SMNVEV (reference sequence). V trimming: 2 bases; J trimming: 12 bases; junction bases outside the gene matches: 10. This CDR3 is 14 amino acids long. In nucleotides, the CDR3 is TGTGCCAGCAGTTTAATTGGGGGACAGGGAGGGCCTTTCTTT. It specifies CASSLIGGQGGPFF.

The chain uses TRBV21-1 and TRBJ1-2. TRBV21-1 is marked as a pseudogene. The CDR3 loop spans 12 amino acids. CDR3 loop: CASRKGVYGYTF. In nucleotides, the CDR3 is TGTGCCAGCAGAAAGGGAGTCTATGGCTACACCTTC.

The chain employs TRBV7-9 and TRBJ2-1; D gene unclear. V was shortened by 2 bases and J by 8 bases, with 4 bases between the two germline ends. The CDR3 contains 11 residues. Germline values: CDR1 SEHNR, CDR2 FQNEAQ (reference sequence). The CDR3 protein is CASSLSHEQFF. In DNA form, the CDR3 reads TGTGCCAGCAGCTTAAGCCATGAGCAGTTCTTC.

The chain joins TRBV9 to TRBJ2-2; D is unclear. Trimming removed 0 bases at V and 6 bases at J, with 15 bases between. This CDR3 spans 16 amino acids. Per germline, CDR1 SGDLS and CDR2 YYNGEE. The CDR3 sequence: CASSVVDARPPGELFF. The CDR3, as DNA: TGTGCCAGCAGCGTAGTCGACGCCAGGCCGCCCGGGGAGCTGTTTTTT.

This clone was seen just once. The V call is TRBV5-1, the J call TRBJ2-7; TRBD2 is a possible D gene (6 bases). This CDR3 region has 13 residues. Trimming took off 0 bases at V and 5 bases at J, with 9 bases between the two ends. Germline loops: CDR1 SGHRS, CDR2 YFSETQ. In DNA form, the CDR3 reads TGCGCCAGCAGCTTGGTATCGGGGGACGAGCAGTACTTC. Translation gives CASSLVSGDEQYF.

The chain couples TRBV6-1 to TRBJ2-1; TRBD1 matches 8 bases. The CDR3 covers 15 residues. V trimming: 2 bases; J trimming: 7 bases; junction bases outside the gene matches: 7. Germline loops: CDR1 MNHNS, CDR2 SASEGT. In DNA form, the CDR3 reads TGTGCCAGCAGTGAACCCAGGGGGCTTAGTAATGAGCAGTTCTTC. This encodes CASSEPRGLSNEQFF.